A selection of T cell receptor beta chains follows, all from one sample in a study of control samples from healthy donors and cancer patients. The method was immunoSEQ multiplex PCR; TCRdb's version includes in-frame clones alone and lacks a portion of them. The data hold about 83,000 clones, with 90% to 95% observed a single time. Specimen: blood. These receptors all stem from a man aged 45 to 65 in good health. The CDR3 runs from the conserved cysteine through the conserved F or W. The D gene is left open where the match is weak. Only some rows state a clone size, as once, few, many or a class for expanded clones.

>TRBJ2-3|.|.|TRBV2|12
TGTGCCAGCAGTCCCTTTATGAATACGCAGTATTTT
CASSPFMNTQYF
>TRBJ1-2|.|.|TRBV10-1|12
TGCGCCAGCAAGATAGCAAGCTATGGCTACACCTTC
CASKIASYGYTF
>TRBJ1-1|.|.|TRBV5-6|13
TGTGCCAGCAGCATAGGAAGGAACACTGAAGCTTTCTTT
CASSIGRNTEAFF
>TRBJ1-1|.|.|TRBV5-1|14
TGCGCCAGCAGCCCCCAGATTCTGAACACTGAAGCTTTCTTT
CASSPQILNTEAFF
>TRBJ2-3|.|few|TRBV9|14
TGTGCCAGCGCCTTAGGGGGGGCCGGAGATACGCAGTATTTT
CASALGGAGDTQYF
>TRBJ2-7|.|once|TRBV11-2|13
TGTGCCAGCAGCTTAATCAGGGGCTACGAGCAGTACTTC
CASSLIRGYEQYF
>TRBJ1-2|.|.|TRBV5-1|13
TGCGCCAGCAGCTTGTCAGGGCAATATGGCTACACCTTC
CASSLSGQYGYTF
>TRBJ1-1|.|.|TRBV3-1/TRBV3-2|13
TGTGCCAGCAGCCAAGTCACGGGCACTGAAGCTTTCTTT
CASSQVTGTEAFF
>TRBJ2-5|.|once|TRBV7-2|17
TGTGCCAGCAGCCTAGAATGGGCTACAAAGACCCAAGAGACCCAGTACTTC
CASSLEWATKTQETQYF
>TRBJ1-1|TRBD1|.|TRBV18|15
TGTGCCAGCTCACCGTCGAGGGGGCCCAACACTGAAGCTTTCTTT
CASSPSRGPNTEAFF
>TRBJ1-3|.|.|TRBV6-1|14
TGTGCCAGCAGTGACACGGCCTCTGGAAACACCATATATTTT
CASSDTASGNTIYF
>TRBJ2-7|.|.|TRBV24-1|13
TGTGCCACCGGACAGCCCTCTACCAGCGAGCAGTACTTC
CATGQPSTSEQYF
>TRBJ1-3|.|.|TRBV10-2|15
TGCGCCAGCACGGAGACGGACCACTCTGGAAACACCATATATTTT
CASTETDHSGNTIYF
>TRBJ1-6|.|.|TRBV6-1|12
TGTGCCAGCAGTGACAGCTATCCGCCCCCCCACTTT
CASSDSYPPPHF
>TRBJ1-5|.|.|TRBV19|16
TGTGCCAGTAGTATTGTTCCGGAACAAGTCGGGCAGCCCCAGCATTTT
CASSIVPEQVGQPQHF
>TRBJ1-4|TRBD1|.|TRBV24-1|18
TGTGCCACCAGTCCCCACGACGACAGGGGGCAGACTAATGAAAAACTGTTTTTT
CATSPHDDRGQTNEKLFF
>TRBJ1-2|.|.|TRBV5-6|14
TGTGCCAGCAGCTTGGAGGGAACCCCCTATGGCTACACCTTC
CASSLEGTPYGYTF
>TRBJ2-1|TRBD1|.|TRBV27|15
TGTGCCAGCAGTTTAACAGGGGCGGACTACAATGAGCAGTTCTTC
CASSLTGADYNEQFF
>TRBJ1-2|TRBD1|few|TRBV19|17
TGTGCCAGTAGTATAGTGGGACAGGACACCCAGATCTATGGCTACACCTTC
CASSIVGQDTQIYGYTF
>TRBJ2-3|.|.|TRBV24-1|13
TGTGCCACCAGTACTTGGCGCACAGATACGCAGTATTTT
CATSTWRTDTQYF
>TRBJ1-2|TRBD1|.|TRBV30|13
TGTGCCTGGAGTGTCCAGGGGGTCCATGGCTACACCTTC
CAWSVQGVHGYTF
>TRBJ1-5|.|.|TRBV2|15
TGTGCCAGCAGTGAAGAAGGGGGAATGAATCAGCCCCAGCATTTT
CASSEEGGMNQPQHF
>TRBJ1-1|TRBD1|.|TRBV4-1|15
TGCGCCAGCAGCCATCGTGTAGGGGGCAACACTGAAGCTTTCTTT
CASSHRVGGNTEAFF
>TRBJ2-3|.|.|TRBV7-2|16
TGTGCCAGCAGCTTACTGGGCATTTCTAGCACAGATACGCAGTATTTT
CASSLLGISSTDTQYF
>TRBJ1-4|TRBD1|.|TRBV19|14
TGTGCCAGTAGCTTGACAGGGGAAGGGGATAAACTGTTTTTT
CASSLTGEGDKLFF
>TRBJ1-4|.|.|TRBV11-2|13
TGTGCCAGCAGCTCAATCGGTAGAGAAAAACTGTTTTTT
CASSSIGREKLFF
>TRBJ1-2|.|.|TRBV7-9|16
TGTGCCAGCAGCTCTAGGGCCCTGGGGAATTCCTATGGCTACACCTTC
CASSSRALGNSYGYTF
>TRBJ1-4|.|.|TRBV6-4|14
TGTGCCAGCAGTCCGGGTCCAGGGAATGAAAAACTGTTTTTT
CASSPGPGNEKLFF
>TRBJ1-2|.|.|TRBV30|13
TGTGCCTGGAGTGTAGGAACAGGGTTCGGCTACACCTTC
CAWSVGTGFGYTF
>TRBJ1-1|.|.|TRBV10-1|13
TGCGCCAGCAGTGCAGAGACGAACACTGAAGCTTTCTTT
CASSAETNTEAFF
>TRBJ2-2|.|once|TRBV30|11
TGTGCCTGGAGTGTACCCGGGGAGCTGTTTTTT
CAWSVPGELFF
>TRBJ2-5|.|.|TRBV5-1|15
TGCGCCAGCAGCACCCGACTAGGAGGGCAAGAGACCCAGTACTTC
CASSTRLGGQETQYF
>TRBJ1-4|TRBD1|.|TRBV27|17
TGTGCCAGCTCCATTTCGGACAGGCCCGTACCTAATGAAAAACTGTTTTTT
CASSISDRPVPNEKLFF
>TRBJ2-2|.|.|TRBV6-5|16
TGTGCCAGCAGTTACTCGAGGTCTAGCCGGACCGGGGAGCTGTTTTTT
CASSYSRSSRTGELFF
>TRBJ1-1|.|.|TRBV2|12
TGTGCCAGCAGAGGGTGGAGCACTGAAGCTTTCTTT
CASRGWSTEAFF
>TRBJ2-3|TRBD2|.|TRBV20-1|11
TGCAGTGCTAGAGATCCGGGGGGGGAGTATTTT
CSARDPGGEYF
>TRBJ1-2|.|.|TRBV19|13
TGTGCCAGTAGTAAGGAGGCGGCCCCTGGCTACACCTTC
CASSKEAAPGYTF
>TRBJ1-1|.|.|TRBV7-8|15
TGTGCCAGCAGCTTAGCTTATTACGGGAACACTGAAGCTTTCTTT
CASSLAYYGNTEAFF
>TRBJ2-2|TRBD2|.|TRBV2|16
TGTGCCAGCACCCCCAGCGGGGGGGCGGTCACCGGGGAGCTGTTTTTT
CASTPSGGAVTGELFF
>TRBJ1-1|.|.|TRBV9|14
TGTGCCAGCAGCTATAGGGCTTTTGGGGCTGAAGCTTTCTTT
CASSYRAFGAEAFF
>TRBJ1-2|.|.|TRBV19|14
TGTGCCAGTAGACGAGAGGGCAGCATGTATGGCTACACCTTC
CASRREGSMYGYTF
>TRBJ2-6|.|.|TRBV4-1|15
TGCGCCAGCACCCTCGACCTCTCTGGGGCCAACGTCCTGACTTTC
CASTLDLSGANVLTF
>TRBJ2-7|.|.|TRBV18|15
TGTGCCAGCTCACCCCTTTTGTCGGGGCTCGACGAGCAGTACTTC
CASSPLLSGLDEQYF
>TRBJ1-3|.|.|TRBV6-6|13
TGTGCCAGCAGACAGGTCTCTGGAAACACCATATATTTT
CASRQVSGNTIYF
>TRBJ1-1|.|.|TRBV9|13
TGTGCCAGCAGCGTAGGTAGGTACACTGAAGCTTTCTTT
CASSVGRYTEAFF
>TRBJ1-5|.|.|TRBV27|13
TGTGCCAGCAGTTTAATGCGGGACCAGCCCCAGCATTTT
CASSLMRDQPQHF